This TCR beta chain was sequenced for a study of CD8 T cells in ankylosing spondylitis. The CDR3 consists of 14 residues. CDR1 and CDR2 (germline): LNHNV, YYDKDF (reference sequence). Trimming stripped 3 bases from V and 1 base from J, with 6 bases between. Each CDR3 protein is one row after TCRdb ran MiXCR on the 5' RACE reads. Of about 270,000 distinct CDR3 sequences detected, under 35% appear once; the ten largest clones hold approximately 4%. The sample was blood, either unsorted or a sorted T cell fraction (not recorded which). This clonotype originated in a male donor with ankylosing spondylitis or in good health (not recorded which). J is TRBJ2-2 and V is TRBV15; D gene ambiguous. The CDR3 is CATSSERNTGELFF. The CDR3 DNA follows: TGTGCCACCAGCAGCGAGAGGAACACCGGGGAGCTGTTTTTT. Using reference TRBV15 and TRBJ2-2 for the parts outside the CDR3, the full variable domain is DAMVIQNPRYQVTQFGKPVTLSCSQTLNHNVMYWYQQKSSQAPKLLFHYYDKDFNNEADTPDNFQSRRPNTSFCFLDIRSPGLGDTAMYLCATSSERNTGELFFGEGSRLTVL.